These 22 T cell receptor beta chains share one sample of origin, sequenced in a study of control samples from healthy donors and cancer patients. This table comes from immunoSEQ multiplex PCR, and its TCRdb copy is limited to in-frame clones, with some not included. Here the sample spans tens of thousands of clones, roughly 90% being singletons. Sequenced input: blood. These TCRs come from a woman aged 45-59 years in good health.

The chain has TRBV18 and TRBJ2-1; 10 bases map to TRBD1. Germline CDR1 is KGHSH and CDR2 is LQKENI. Unmatched junction bases numbered 6, after V lost 3 bases and J lost 7 bases. The CDR3 has 15 residues. The CDR3 DNA is TGTGCCAGCTCACCCGGGACAGGGGTAGGGAATGAGCAGTTCTTC. This sequence encodes CASSPGTGVGNEQFF.

This chain uses TRBV10-1 with TRBJ1-6; TRBD1 is a possible D gene (5 bases). The CDR3 has 13 residues. The germline CDR1 and CDR2 sequences are WNHNN and SYGVQD (reference sequence). The V and J ends lost 10 bases and 7 bases respectively, with 14 bases between them. The CDR3 sequence: CATRARENSPLHF. CDR3 DNA: TGCGCCACCAGGGCCAGGGAGAATTCACCCCTCCACTTT.

The chain has TRBV10-3 and TRBJ2-1; no reliable D call. Between the trimmed V and J ends, which lost 2 bases and 6 bases, there was a span of 11 bases. Germline V gene data show CDR1 as ENHRY and CDR2 as SYGVKD. The CDR3 has 14 amino acids. For the CDR3, the DNA is TGTGCCATCAGTGAGGCATCGGTCGGCAATGAGCAGTTCTTC. It specifies CAISEASVGNEQFF.

The chain employs TRBV29-1 and TRBJ2-1, with D perhaps TRBD2 (5 bases). The ends were cut back, 2 bases at V and 7 bases at J, with 12 bases in the middle. Germline values: CDR1 SQVTM, CDR2 ANQGSEA. This CDR3 has 13 amino acids. The CDR3 DNA is TGCAGCGTTGAAACGGGGAGAGTAAATGAGCAGTTCTTC. Translation gives CSVETGRVNEQFF.

The V and J genes are TRBV5-6 and TRBJ1-4; weak D call: TRBD1 (5 bases). Trimming removed 4 bases at V and 4 bases at J, with 17 bases between. CDR3 size: 16 residues. CDR1 and CDR2 from the germline V gene are SGHDT and YYEEEE. The CDR3 region has the DNA TGTGCCAGCAGCCGGGCAGCCGGGGCTCGTAATGAAAAACTGTTTTTT. Translated, it gives CASSRAAGARNEKLFF.

In its sample, this clone was seen once. This rearrangement joins TRBV30 to TRBJ1-2, with D maybe TRBD1 (5 bases). The CDR3 is made up of 12 amino acids. The V and J ends lost 2 bases and 8 bases respectively, with 12 bases between them. Germline V gene sequence: CDR1 GTSNPN, CDR2 SVGIG (reference sequence). This CDR3 reads CAWSPSGYGYTF. The DNA of the CDR3 is TGTGCCTGGAGTCCGTCAGGGTACGGCTACACCTTC.

V and J are TRBV19 and TRBJ1-5, with a tentative D call TRBD1 (5 bases). CDR1 is LNHDA and CDR2 is SQIVND in the germline V gene (reference sequence). The length of the CDR3 is 16 residues. V was trimmed by 3 bases and J by 0 bases, leaving 12 bases between them. CDR3 region: CASSISGTFSNQPQHF. The CDR3 DNA reads as TGTGCCAGTAGTATTTCAGGGACTTTTAGCAATCAGCCCCAGCATTTT.

The chain uses TRBV19 and TRBJ1-2; 7 bases map to TRBD1. This CDR3 contains 15 residues. With 1 base clipped from V and 4 bases from J, the junction kept 6 bases outside the gene matches. CDR1 and CDR2 (germline): LNHDA, SQIVND (reference sequence). The CDR3, as DNA: TGTGCCAGTAGTATAGCGAGACAGGGAGGCTATGGCTACACCTTC. It codes for CASSIARQGGYGYTF.

This sequence joins TRBV12-3 or TRBV12-4 and TRBJ1-5; 7 bases fit TRBD1. J was trimmed by 6 bases and V by 6 bases; bases with no gene match: 2. The CDR3 has 12 amino acids. The CDR3 loop is CASSQGGQPQHF. The DNA for the CDR3 is TGTGCCAGCAGCCAGGGGGGTCAGCCCCAGCATTTT.

J is TRBJ1-5 and V is TRBV4-1; D is uncertain. Germline CDR1 reads MGHRA; CDR2 reads YSYEKL. The length of the CDR3 is 15 residues. V was shortened by 0 bases and J by 6 bases, with 12 bases between the two germline ends. CDR3 in DNA: TGCGCCAGCAGCCAAGACCAGAGCGAAGGTCAGCCCCAGCATTTT. Encoded protein: CASSQDQSEGQPQHF.

This chain links TRBV5-6 with TRBJ2-2, with no clear D. Looked up from germline, CDR1 is SGHDT and CDR2 is YYEEEE. V gave up 6 bases and J gave up 0 bases, with 9 bases separating them. The CDR3 is 14 amino acids. As DNA, the CDR3 is TGTGCCAGCAAACGGCAGGCGAACACCGGGGAGCTGTTTTTT. It yields the protein CASKRQANTGELFF.

This chain uses TRBV27 with TRBJ2-1, with D perhaps assigned TRBD1 or TRBD2 (6 bases each). V was shortened by 6 bases and J by 3 bases, with 24 bases between the two germline ends. Germline loops: CDR1 MNHEY, CDR2 SMNVEV (reference sequence). This CDR3 spans 18 amino acids. CDR3 sequence reads: CASRLTGNSGAGYNEQFF. Written as DNA, the CDR3 is TGTGCCAGCAGGTTAACAGGGAATAGCGGAGCCGGCTACAATGAGCAGTTCTTC.

J is TRBJ1-5 and V is TRBV12-3 or TRBV12-4; D gene uncertain. CDR3 length: 13 residues. Trimming stripped 7 bases from V and 4 bases from J, with 11 bases between. CDR3 DNA sequence: TGTGCCAGCACCCCAGACAAAAATCAGCCCCAGCATTTT. Protein: CASTPDKNQPQHF.

The chain couples TRBV28 to TRBJ2-7; D is uncertain. V dropped 8 bases and J dropped 2 bases, with 7 bases sitting between them. Germline V CDR1 and CDR2: MDHEN, SYDVKM. The CDR3 loop spans 11 amino acids. This chain's CDR3 is CASHTTYEQYF. CDR3 DNA: TGTGCCAGCCACACCACCTACGAGCAGTACTTC.

This chain joins TRBV7-9 and TRBJ2-7, with 7 bases that match TRBD1. Germline V gene lookup returns CDR1 SEHNR and CDR2 FQNEAQ (reference sequence). The CDR3 runs to 14 residues. V shed 5 bases and J 7 bases; nucleotides not matched to a gene: 11. CDR3 DNA: TGTGCCAGCAGCCCCTTGACAGGGAGTGATGAGCAGTACTTC. Residues: CASSPLTGSDEQYF.

The chain is built from TRBV29-1 and TRBJ2-2, with unresolved D. There are 14 residues in the CDR3. Germline V CDR1 and CDR2: SQVTM, ANQGSEA. V lost 5 bases and J lost 2, with 12 bases in between. CDR3: CSVSLGGNTGELFF. The CDR3 DNA sequence: TGCAGCGTTAGCTTAGGCGGTAACACCGGGGAGCTGTTTTTT.

The J gene is TRBJ2-7, the V gene TRBV12-3 or TRBV12-4; 7 bases match TRBD1. The CDR3 runs 13 residues. V lost 6 bases, J lost 5 bases, and 7 bases stayed unmatched. The CDR3: CASSSRQGNEQYF. CDR3 sequence (DNA): TGTGCCAGCAGCTCTAGACAGGGCAACGAGCAGTACTTC.

The gene calls are TRBV7-2 and TRBJ2-5; D remains unclear. Trimming pared 5 bases from V and 1 base from J, leaving 11 bases between. The CDR3 consists of 14 residues. Germline CDR1 SGHTA, CDR2 FQGNSA. Written as DNA, the CDR3 is TGTGCCAGCAGCAAACCCCGGGCCCAAGAGACCCAGTACTTC. It is translated as CASSKPRAQETQYF.

This clone came up a few times. This chain joins TRBV5-5 and TRBJ2-7; D is perhaps TRBD1 (5 bases). Per germline, CDR1 SGHKS and CDR2 YYEKEE (reference sequence). V lost 6 bases and J 1 base, leaving 11 bases between the germline ends. The CDR3 consists of 13 residues. CDR3 in DNA: TGTGCCAGCAATATTGGGGCTTCCTACGAGCAGTACTTC. It yields the protein CASNIGASYEQYF.

V is TRBV10-3 and J is TRBJ2-1; 8 nucleotides agree with TRBD2. Per germline, CDR1 ENHRY and CDR2 SYGVKD. The CDR3 is 15 amino acids. The J segment lost 0 bases and the V segment lost 7 bases, leaving 5 bases of the junction unmatched. The CDR3, as DNA: TGTGCCATCACCACAAGCGGGAGCTCCTACAATGAGCAGTTCTTC. Its translation: CAITTSGSSYNEQFF.

This clone was seen a single time. This sequence joins TRBV28 and TRBJ1-6; D is possibly TRBD1 (5 bases). Per the germline V gene, CDR1 is MDHEN and CDR2 is SYDVKM. V was trimmed by 8 bases and J by 6 bases, leaving 11 bases between them. CDR3 length equals 13 residues. The CDR3 spells CASRQPVNSPLHF. Written as DNA, the CDR3 is TGTGCCAGCCGACAGCCAGTTAATTCACCCCTCCACTTT.

The genes are TRBV9 and TRBJ1-3; 7 bases match TRBD1. This CDR3 is 16 amino acids long. The V segment lost 2 bases and the J segment 2 bases; nucleotides outside the gene matches: 7. The V gene's germline CDR1 is SGDLS and CDR2 YYNGEE. The CDR3 sequence is CASSVDLTGAGNTIYF. The CDR3 DNA follows: TGTGCCAGCAGCGTCGACTTAACAGGGGCTGGAAACACCATATATTTT.